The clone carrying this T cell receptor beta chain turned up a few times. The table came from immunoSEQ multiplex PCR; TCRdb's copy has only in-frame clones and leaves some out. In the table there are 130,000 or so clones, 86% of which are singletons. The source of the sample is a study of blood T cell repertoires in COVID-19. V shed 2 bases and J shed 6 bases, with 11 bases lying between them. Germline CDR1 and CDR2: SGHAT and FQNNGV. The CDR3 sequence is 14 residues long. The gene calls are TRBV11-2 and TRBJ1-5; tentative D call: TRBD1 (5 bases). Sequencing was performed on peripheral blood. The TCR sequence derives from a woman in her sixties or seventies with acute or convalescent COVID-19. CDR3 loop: CASSLSDRGQPQHF. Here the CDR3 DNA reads TGTGCCAGCAGCTTATCCGATAGGGGTCAGCCCCAGCATTTT. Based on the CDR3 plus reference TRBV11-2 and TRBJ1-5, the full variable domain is EAGVAQSPRYKIIEKRQSVAFWCNPISGHATLYWYQQILGQGPKLLIQFQNNGVVDDSQLPKDRFSAERLKGVDSTLKIQPAKLEDSAVYLCASSLSDRGQPQHFGDGTRLSIL.